The 2 T cell receptor beta chains below come from one sample, sequenced in a study of identical twins. TCRdb fed the 5' RACE reads into MiXCR, producing one record per CDR3 protein. The sample has over 600,000 distinct CDR3 sequences; around 20% are singletons. These data also featured in a second study, about T cells expressing NK-cell markers.

The source material was PBMCs. The origin of the receptors is a woman younger than 35 in good health.

CDR3 bases: TGCGCCAGCAGCTTGTACAGGGGGGCCAAAAACATTCAGTACTTC. Protein product: CASSLYRGAKNIQYF. The chain combines TRBV5-1 with TRBJ2-4; 8 nucleotides line up with TRBD1. The CDR3 has 15 residues. V dropped 1 base and J dropped 1; count of bases not matched to a gene: 1. Germline values: CDR1 SGHRS, CDR2 YFSETQ.

This clonotype was found a few times. This chain uses TRBV10-3 with TRBJ2-5; 8 bases fit TRBD1. CDR1 is ENHRY, CDR2 SYGVKD, per germline. The V gene end was trimmed by 5 bases and the J gene end by 7 bases; junction bases not matched to a gene: 12. The CDR3 has 15 residues. The CDR3 region has the DNA TGTGCCATCAGTCCTTCCTCCGGGACAGGAGGGACCCAGTACTTC. Translation gives CAISPSSGTGGTQYF.